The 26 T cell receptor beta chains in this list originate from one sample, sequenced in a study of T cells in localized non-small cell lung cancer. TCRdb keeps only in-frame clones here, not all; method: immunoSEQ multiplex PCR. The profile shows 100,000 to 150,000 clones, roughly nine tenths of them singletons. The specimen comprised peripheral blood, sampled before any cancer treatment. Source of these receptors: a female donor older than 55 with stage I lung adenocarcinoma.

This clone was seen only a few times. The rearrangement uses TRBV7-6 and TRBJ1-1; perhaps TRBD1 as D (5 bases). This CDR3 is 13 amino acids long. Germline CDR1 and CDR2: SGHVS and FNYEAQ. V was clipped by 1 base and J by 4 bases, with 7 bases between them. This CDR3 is CASSLEGSTEAFF. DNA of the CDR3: TGTGCCAGCAGCTTAGAGGGGTCCACTGAAGCTTTCTTT.

CDR3 residues: CASSLSLGQGYEQYF. The CDR3 region has the DNA TGTGCCAGCAGTTTATCTCTGGGACAGGGGTACGAGCAGTACTTC. The rearrangement links TRBV28 to TRBJ2-7; 10 positions agree with TRBD1. Germline V CDR1 and CDR2: MDHEN, SYDVKM. Trimming cost V 1 base and J 4 bases; bases outside gene matches: 4. The CDR3 extends over 15 amino acids.

CDR3 amino acids: CASSPRGLNEKLFF. For the CDR3, the DNA is TGTGCCAGCAGCCCCCGGGGATTGAATGAAAAACTGTTTTTT. The rearrangement joins TRBV7-9 to TRBJ1-4; D is uncertain. This CDR3 contains 14 residues. V lost 5 bases to trimming and J lost 5 bases, with 12 bases between them. The V gene's germline CDR1 is SEHNR and CDR2 FQNEAQ (reference sequence).

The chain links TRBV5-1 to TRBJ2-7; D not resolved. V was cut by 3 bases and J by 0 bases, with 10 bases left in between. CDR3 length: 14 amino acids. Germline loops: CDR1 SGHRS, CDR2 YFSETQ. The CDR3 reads CASSSRTASYEQYF. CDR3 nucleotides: TGCGCCAGCAGCTCCCGGACCGCCTCCTACGAGCAGTACTTC. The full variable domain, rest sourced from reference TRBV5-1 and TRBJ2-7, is KAGVTQTPRYLIKTRGQQVTLSCSPISGHRSVSWYQQTPGQGLQFLFEYFSETQRNKGNFPGRFSGRQFSNSRSEMNVSTLELGDSALYLCASSSRTASYEQYFGPGTRLTVT.

The CDR3 here is CASSARLAGGVYNEQFF. The CDR3 DNA reads as TGTGCCAGTAGTGCCAGACTAGCGGGAGGGGTCTACAATGAGCAGTTCTTC. The V gene is TRBV19, the J gene TRBJ2-1, with 14 bases fitting TRBD2. The CDR3 contains 17 residues. V was pared by 5 bases and J by 3 bases, with 6 bases of the junction left unmatched. CDR1 LNHDA and CDR2 SQIVND come from the germline V gene (reference sequence).

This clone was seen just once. The CDR3 sequence is CASSVWRIDSEQETQYF. The CDR3 region has the DNA TGTGCCAGCAGCGTATGGAGGATTGACTCAGAACAAGAGACCCAGTACTTC. The genes are TRBV9 and TRBJ2-5, with D possibly TRBD2 on 5 matching bases. CDR3 length: 17 residues. The germline CDR1 and CDR2 sequences are SGDLS and YYNGEE. Trimming left V 1 base short and J 2 bases short, with 18 bases between. The full variable domain, its missing parts supplied by reference TRBV9 and TRBJ2-5, is DSGVTQTPKHLITATGQRVTLRCSPRSGDLSVYWYQQSLDQGLQFLIQYYNGEERAKGNILERFSAQQFPDLHSELNLSSLELGDSALYFCASSVWRIDSEQETQYFGPGTRLLVL.

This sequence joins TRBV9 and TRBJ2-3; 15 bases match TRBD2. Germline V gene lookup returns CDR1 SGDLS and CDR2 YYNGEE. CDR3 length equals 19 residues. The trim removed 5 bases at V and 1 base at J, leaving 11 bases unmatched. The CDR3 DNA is TGTGCCAGCAGTCATCGGACTAGCGGGAGGGCCTTAGGCACAGATACGCAGTATTTT. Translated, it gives CASSHRTSGRALGTDTQYF. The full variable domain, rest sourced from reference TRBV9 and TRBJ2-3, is DSGVTQTPKHLITATGQRVTLRCSPRSGDLSVYWYQQSLDQGLQFLIQYYNGEERAKGNILERFSAQQFPDLHSELNLSSLELGDSALYFCASSHRTSGRALGTDTQYFGPGTRLTVL.

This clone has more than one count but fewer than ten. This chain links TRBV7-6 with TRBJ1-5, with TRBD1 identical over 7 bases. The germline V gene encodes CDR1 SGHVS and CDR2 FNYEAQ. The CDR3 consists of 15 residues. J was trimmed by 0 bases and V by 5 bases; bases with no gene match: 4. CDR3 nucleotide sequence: TGTGCCAGCAGCCCGGGACAGAATAGCAATCAGCCCCAGCATTTT. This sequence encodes CASSPGQNSNQPQHF. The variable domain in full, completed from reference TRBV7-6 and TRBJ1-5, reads GAGVSQSPRYKVTKRGQDVALRCDPISGHVSLYWYRQALGQGPEFLTYFNYEAQQDKSGLPNDRFSAERPEGSISTLTIQRTEQRDSAMYRCASSPGQNSNQPQHFGDGTRLSIL.

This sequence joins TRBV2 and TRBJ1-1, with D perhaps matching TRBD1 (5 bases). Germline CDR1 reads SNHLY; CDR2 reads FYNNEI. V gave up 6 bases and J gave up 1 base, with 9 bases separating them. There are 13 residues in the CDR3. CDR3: CASSGAPNTEAFF. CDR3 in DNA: TGTGCCAGCAGCGGGGCACCGAACACTGAAGCTTTCTTT.

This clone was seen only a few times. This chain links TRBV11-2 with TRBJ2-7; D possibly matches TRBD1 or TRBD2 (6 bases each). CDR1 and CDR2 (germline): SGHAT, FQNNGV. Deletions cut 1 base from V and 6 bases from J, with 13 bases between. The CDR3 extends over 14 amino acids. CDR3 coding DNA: TGTGCCAGCAGCTTAGTACCCAGGGGAGGCGAGCAGTACTTC. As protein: CASSLVPRGGEQYF.

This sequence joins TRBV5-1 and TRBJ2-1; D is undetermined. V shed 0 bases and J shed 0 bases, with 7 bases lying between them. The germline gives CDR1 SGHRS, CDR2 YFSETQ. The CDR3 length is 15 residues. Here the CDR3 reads CASSLAAGSYNEQFF. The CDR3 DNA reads TGCGCCAGCAGCTTGGCGGCAGGCTCCTACAATGAGCAGTTCTTC. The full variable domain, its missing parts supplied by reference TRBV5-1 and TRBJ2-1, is KAGVTQTPRYLIKTRGQQVTLSCSPISGHRSVSWYQQTPGQGLQFLFEYFSETQRNKGNFPGRFSGRQFSNSRSEMNVSTLELGDSALYLCASSLAAGSYNEQFFGPGTRLTVL.

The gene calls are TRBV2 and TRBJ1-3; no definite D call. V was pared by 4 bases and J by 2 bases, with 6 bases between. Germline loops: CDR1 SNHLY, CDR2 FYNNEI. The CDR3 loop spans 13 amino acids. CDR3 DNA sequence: TGTGCCAGCAGTGTGACACCTGGAAACACCATATATTTT. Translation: CASSVTPGNTIYF.

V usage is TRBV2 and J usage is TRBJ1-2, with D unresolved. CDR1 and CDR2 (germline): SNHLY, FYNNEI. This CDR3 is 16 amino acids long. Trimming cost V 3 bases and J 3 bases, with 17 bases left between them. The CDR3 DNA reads TGTGCCAGCAGTGACGGCTCGACCGTTGATTACTATGGCTACACCTTC. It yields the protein CASSDGSTVDYYGYTF.

In nucleotides, the CDR3 is TGTGCCAGCAGGACTCAAGGACTAGTCAGGGCAGATACGCAGTATTTT. Translating gives CASRTQGLVRADTQYF. The rearrangement joins TRBV28 to TRBJ2-3; 7 bases map to TRBD2. The CDR3 totals 16 residues. J lost 4 bases, V lost 6 bases, and 13 bases had no gene match. In germline, CDR1 is MDHEN, CDR2 SYDVKM.

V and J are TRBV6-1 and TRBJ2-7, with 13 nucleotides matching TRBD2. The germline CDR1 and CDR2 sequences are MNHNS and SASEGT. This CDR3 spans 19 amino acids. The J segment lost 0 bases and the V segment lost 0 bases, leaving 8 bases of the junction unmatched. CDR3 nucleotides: TGTGCCAGCAGTGAAGCCTCCGGGACTAGCGGGACAAGCTCCTACGAGCAGTACTTC. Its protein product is CASSEASGTSGTSSYEQYF.

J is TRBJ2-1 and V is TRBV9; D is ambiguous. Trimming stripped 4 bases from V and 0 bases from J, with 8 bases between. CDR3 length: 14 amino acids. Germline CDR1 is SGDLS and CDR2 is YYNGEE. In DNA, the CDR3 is TGTGCCAGCAGCCAACCGAGCTCCTACAATGAGCAGTTCTTC. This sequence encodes CASSQPSSYNEQFF.

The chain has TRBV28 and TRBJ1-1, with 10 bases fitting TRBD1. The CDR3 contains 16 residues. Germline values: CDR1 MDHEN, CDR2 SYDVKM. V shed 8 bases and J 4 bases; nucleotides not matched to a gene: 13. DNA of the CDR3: TGTGCCAGCGCCACTCCGGGACAGGGGAGATTCACTGAAGCTTTCTTT. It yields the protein CASATPGQGRFTEAFF. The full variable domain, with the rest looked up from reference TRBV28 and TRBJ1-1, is DVKVTQSSRYLVKRTGEKVFLECVQDMDHENMFWYRQDPGLGLRLIYFSYDVKMKEKGDIPEGYSVSREKKERFSLILESASTNQTSMYLCASATPGQGRFTEAFFGQGTRLTVV.

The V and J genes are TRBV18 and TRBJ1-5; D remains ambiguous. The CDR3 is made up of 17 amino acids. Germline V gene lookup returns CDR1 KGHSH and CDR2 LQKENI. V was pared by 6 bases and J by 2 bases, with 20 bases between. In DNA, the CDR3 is TGTGCCAGCTCTCAATACCCTTCGGACCTTGGCAATCAGCCCCAGCATTTT. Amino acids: CASSQYPSDLGNQPQHF.

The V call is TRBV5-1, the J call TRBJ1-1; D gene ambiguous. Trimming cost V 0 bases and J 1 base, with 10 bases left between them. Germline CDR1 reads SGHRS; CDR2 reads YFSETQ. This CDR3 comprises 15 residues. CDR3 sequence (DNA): TGCGCCAGCAGCTTGGTAGTGGGGTCGAACACTGAAGCTTTCTTT. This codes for CASSLVVGSNTEAFF.

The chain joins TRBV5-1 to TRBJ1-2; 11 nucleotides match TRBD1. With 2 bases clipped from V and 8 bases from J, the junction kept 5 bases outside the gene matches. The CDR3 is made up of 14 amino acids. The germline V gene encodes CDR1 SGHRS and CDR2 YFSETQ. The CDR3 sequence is CASSLGQGAPGYTF. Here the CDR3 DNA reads TGCGCCAGCAGCTTAGGACAGGGGGCGCCCGGCTACACCTTC. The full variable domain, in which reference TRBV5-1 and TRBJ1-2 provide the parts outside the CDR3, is KAGVTQTPRYLIKTRGQQVTLSCSPISGHRSVSWYQQTPGQGLQFLFEYFSETQRNKGNFPGRFSGRQFSNSRSEMNVSTLELGDSALYLCASSLGQGAPGYTFGSGTRLTVV.

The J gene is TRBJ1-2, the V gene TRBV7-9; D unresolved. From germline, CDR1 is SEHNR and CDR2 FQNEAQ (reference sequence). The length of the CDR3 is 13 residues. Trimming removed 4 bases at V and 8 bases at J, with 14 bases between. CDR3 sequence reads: CASSSAVHGGYTF. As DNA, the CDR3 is TGTGCCAGCAGCTCCGCGGTTCATGGGGGCTACACCTTC.

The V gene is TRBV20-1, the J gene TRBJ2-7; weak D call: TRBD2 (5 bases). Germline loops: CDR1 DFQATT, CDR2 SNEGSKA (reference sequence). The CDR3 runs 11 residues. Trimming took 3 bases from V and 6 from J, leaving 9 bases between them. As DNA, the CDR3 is TGCAGTGCTAGTGAGGGCTCCGAGCAGTACTTC. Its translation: CSASEGSEQYF.

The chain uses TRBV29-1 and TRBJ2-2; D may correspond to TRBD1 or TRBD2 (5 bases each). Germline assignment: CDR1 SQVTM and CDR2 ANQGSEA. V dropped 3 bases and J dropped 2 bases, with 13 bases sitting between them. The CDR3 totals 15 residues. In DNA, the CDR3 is TGCAGCGTTGAGGCCGGGACCGTAAACACCGGGGAGCTGTTTTTT. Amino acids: CSVEAGTVNTGELFF.

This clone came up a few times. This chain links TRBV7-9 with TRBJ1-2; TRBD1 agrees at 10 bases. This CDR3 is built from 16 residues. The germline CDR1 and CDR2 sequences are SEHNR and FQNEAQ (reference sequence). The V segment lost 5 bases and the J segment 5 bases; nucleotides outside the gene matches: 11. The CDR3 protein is CASSPNRDRGSYGYTF. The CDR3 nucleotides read TGTGCCAGCAGCCCAAACCGGGACAGGGGTTCGTATGGCTACACCTTC.

CDR3 sequence (DNA): TGCGCCAGCAACCGGGACAGGGTCCACGAGCAGTACTTC. Translation: CASNRDRVHEQYF. The chain employs TRBV5-1 and TRBJ2-7; TRBD1 agrees at 9 bases. After removal of 6 bases from V and 5 bases from J, the junction contained 6 bases not matched to a gene. This CDR3 comprises 13 residues. CDR1 and CDR2 (germline): SGHRS, YFSETQ.

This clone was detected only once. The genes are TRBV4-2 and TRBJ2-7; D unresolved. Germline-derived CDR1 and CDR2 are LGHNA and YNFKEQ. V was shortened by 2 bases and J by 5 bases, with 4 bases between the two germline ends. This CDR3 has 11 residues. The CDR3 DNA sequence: TGTGCCAGCAGCCAATTTCACGAGCAGTACTTC. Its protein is CASSQFHEQYF.